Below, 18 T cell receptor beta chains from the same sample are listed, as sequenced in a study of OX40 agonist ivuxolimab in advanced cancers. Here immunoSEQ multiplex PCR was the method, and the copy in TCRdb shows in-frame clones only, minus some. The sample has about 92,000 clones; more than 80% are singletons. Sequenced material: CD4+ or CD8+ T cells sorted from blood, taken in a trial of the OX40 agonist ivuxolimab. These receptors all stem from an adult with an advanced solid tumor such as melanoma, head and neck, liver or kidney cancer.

The CDR3: CASTSGRDTQYF. In nucleotides, the CDR3 is TGCGCCAGCACCAGTGGGAGGGATACGCAGTATTTT. The chain is built from TRBV5-1 and TRBJ2-3; a possible D gene is TRBD2 (6 bases). From germline, CDR1 is SGHRS and CDR2 YFSETQ. The CDR3 sequence is 12 residues long. Trimming stripped 6 bases from V and 6 bases from J, with 11 bases between.

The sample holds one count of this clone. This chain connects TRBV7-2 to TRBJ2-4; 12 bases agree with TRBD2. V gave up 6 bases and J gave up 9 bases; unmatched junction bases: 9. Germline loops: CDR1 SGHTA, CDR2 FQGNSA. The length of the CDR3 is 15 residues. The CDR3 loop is CASSRTSGAGGIQYF. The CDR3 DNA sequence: TGTGCCAGCAGTAGGACTAGCGGGGCGGGAGGCATTCAGTACTTC.

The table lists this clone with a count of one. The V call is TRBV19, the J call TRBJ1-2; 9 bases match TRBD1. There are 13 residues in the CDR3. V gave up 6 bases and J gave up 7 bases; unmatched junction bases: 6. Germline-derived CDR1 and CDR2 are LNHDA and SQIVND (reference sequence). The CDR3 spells CASRDRGNRGYTF. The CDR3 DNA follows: TGTGCCAGTAGGGACAGGGGAAATCGTGGCTACACCTTC.

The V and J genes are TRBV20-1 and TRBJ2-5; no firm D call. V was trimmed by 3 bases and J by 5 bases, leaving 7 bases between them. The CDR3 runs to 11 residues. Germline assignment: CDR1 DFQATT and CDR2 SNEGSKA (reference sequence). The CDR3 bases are TGCAGTGCTAGGGGTGGGGAGACCCAGTACTTC. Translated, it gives CSARGGETQYF.

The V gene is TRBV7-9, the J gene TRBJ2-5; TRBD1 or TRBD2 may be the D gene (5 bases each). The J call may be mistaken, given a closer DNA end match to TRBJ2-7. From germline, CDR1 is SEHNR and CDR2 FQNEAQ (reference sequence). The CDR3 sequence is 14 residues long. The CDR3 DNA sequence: TGTGCCAGCAGCTTTGGGGGACGCGATTACGAGCAGTACTTC. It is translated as CASSFGGRDYEQYF.

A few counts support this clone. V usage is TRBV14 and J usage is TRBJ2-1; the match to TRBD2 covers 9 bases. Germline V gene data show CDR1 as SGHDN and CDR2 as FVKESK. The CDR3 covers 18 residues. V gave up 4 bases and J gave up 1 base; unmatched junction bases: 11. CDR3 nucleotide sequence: TGTGCCAGCAGCCGCTATAGCGGGAGTTTTCGTTCCTACAATGAGCAGTTCTTC. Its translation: CASSRYSGSFRSYNEQFF.

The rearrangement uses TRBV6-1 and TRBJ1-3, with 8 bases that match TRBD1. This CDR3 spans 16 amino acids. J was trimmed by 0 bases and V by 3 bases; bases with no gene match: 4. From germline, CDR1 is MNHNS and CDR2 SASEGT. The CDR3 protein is CASSDRGRISGNTIYF. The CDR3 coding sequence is TGTGCCAGCAGTGACAGGGGGCGAATCTCTGGAAACACCATATATTTT.

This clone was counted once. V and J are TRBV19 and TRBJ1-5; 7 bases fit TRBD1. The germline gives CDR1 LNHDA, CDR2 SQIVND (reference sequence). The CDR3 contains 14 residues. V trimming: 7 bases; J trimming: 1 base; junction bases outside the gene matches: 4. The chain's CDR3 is CASINRGSNQPQHF. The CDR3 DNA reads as TGTGCCAGTATAAACAGGGGAAGCAATCAGCCCCAGCATTTT.

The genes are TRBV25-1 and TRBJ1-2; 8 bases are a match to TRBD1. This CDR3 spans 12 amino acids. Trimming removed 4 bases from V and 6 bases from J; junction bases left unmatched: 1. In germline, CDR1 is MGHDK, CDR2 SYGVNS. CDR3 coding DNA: TGTGCCAGCAGTGGGACAGGGAATGGCTACACCTTC. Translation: CASSGTGNGYTF.

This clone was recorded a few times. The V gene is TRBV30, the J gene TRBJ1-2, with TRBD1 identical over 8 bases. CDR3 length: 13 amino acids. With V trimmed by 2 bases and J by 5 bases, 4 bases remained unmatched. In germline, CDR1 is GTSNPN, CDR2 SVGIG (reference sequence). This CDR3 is CAWSSGTGYGYTF. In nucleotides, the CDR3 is TGTGCCTGGAGTTCCGGGACAGGTTATGGCTACACCTTC.

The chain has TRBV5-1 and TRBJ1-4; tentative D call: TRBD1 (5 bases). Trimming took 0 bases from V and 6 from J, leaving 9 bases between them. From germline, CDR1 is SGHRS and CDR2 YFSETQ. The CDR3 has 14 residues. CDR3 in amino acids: CASSLGGKDEKLFF. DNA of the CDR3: TGCGCCAGCAGCTTGGGGGGGAAGGATGAAAAACTGTTTTTT. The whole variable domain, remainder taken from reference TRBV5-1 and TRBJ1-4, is KAGVTQTPRYLIKTRGQQVTLSCSPISGHRSVSWYQQTPGQGLQFLFEYFSETQRNKGNFPGRFSGRQFSNSRSEMNVSTLELGDSALYLCASSLGGKDEKLFFGSGTQLSVL.

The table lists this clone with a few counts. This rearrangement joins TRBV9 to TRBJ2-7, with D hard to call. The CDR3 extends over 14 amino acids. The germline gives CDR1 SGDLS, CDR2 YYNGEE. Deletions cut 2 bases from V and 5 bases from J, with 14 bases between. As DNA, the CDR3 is TGTGCCAGCAGCGTCAGCCCGAGCCCCAACGAGCAGTACTTC. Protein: CASSVSPSPNEQYF.

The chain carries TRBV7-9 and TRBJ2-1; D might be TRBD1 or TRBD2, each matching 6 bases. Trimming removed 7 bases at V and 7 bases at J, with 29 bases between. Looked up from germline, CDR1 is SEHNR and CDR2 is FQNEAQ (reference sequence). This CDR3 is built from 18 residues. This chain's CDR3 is CASTERGDLAFSRNEQFF. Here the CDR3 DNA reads TGTGCCAGCACCGAAAGGGGGGATCTAGCGTTTTCCCGTAATGAGCAGTTCTTC.

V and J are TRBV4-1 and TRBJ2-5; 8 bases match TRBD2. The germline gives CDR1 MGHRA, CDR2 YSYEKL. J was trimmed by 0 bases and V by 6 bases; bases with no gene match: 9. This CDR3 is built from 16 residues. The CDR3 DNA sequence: TGCGCCAGCAGGCCAAGTAGCGGGACGTACCAAGAGACCCAGTACTTC. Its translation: CASRPSSGTYQETQYF.

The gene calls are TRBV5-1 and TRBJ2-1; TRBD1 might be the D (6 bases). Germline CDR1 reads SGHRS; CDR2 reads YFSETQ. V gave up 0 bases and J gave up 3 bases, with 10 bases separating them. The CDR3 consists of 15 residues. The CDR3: CASSLGHRVYNEQFF. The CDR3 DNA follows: TGCGCCAGCAGCTTGGGCCACAGGGTCTACAATGAGCAGTTCTTC.

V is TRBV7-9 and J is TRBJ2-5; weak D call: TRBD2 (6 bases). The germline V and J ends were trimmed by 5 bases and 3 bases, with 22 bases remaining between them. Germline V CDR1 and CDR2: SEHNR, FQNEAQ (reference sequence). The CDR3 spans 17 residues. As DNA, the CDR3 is TGTGCCAGCAGCAACCTCCTAATTACTAGCAAGAAAGAGACCCAGTACTTC. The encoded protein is CASSNLLITSKKETQYF.

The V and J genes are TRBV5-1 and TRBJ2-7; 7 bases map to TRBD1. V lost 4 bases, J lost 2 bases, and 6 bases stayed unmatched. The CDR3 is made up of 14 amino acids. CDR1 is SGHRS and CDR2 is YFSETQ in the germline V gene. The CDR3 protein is CASSPGTATYEQYF. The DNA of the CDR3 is TGCGCCAGCAGCCCAGGGACAGCGACCTACGAGCAGTACTTC.

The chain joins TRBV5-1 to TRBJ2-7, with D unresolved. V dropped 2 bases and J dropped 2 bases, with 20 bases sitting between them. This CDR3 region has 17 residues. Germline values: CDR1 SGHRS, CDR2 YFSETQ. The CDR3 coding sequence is TGCGCCAGCAGCTTATCGCCCGCGACATCGTCGACCTACGAGCAGTACTTC. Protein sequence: CASSLSPATSSTYEQYF.